Given below is one TCR beta chain in context. Its antigen is unknown. The germline V gene encodes CDR1 SEHNR and CDR2 FQNEAQ (reference sequence). The trim removed 5 bases at V and 3 bases at J, leaving 5 bases unmatched. The CDR3 is 15 amino acids. The data are from a study of cytomegalovirus exposure and HLA in healthy donors. Study background: Out of 150 million to 200 million T cells, an earlier analysis found about 120 million unique TCR beta sequences in total. Study-wide points: Association of fewer than 20,000 TCR beta sequences with HLA alleles was found at 0.05 false discovery rate in a later analysis. What TCR beta sequences reportedly achieved was accurate prediction of HLA-A and HLA-B alleles in most subjects. An Asian-associated ancestry cluster reportedly showed fewer N-insertions than the approximately 650-donor mean in a later analysis.

Primers: 60 Vbeta forward and 13 Jbeta reverse. TCRdb's copy holds only in-frame clones and misses some; the assay was immunoSEQ multiplex PCR. The sample lists 130,000 to 150,000 clones, about 80% occurring once. The genes are TRBV7-9 and TRBJ2-7; 12 positions agree with TRBD2. This clonotype was obtained from a young man in good health and CMV-seropositive. Sample: PBMCs. CDR3 region: CASSPRTSGVYEQYF. CDR3 coding DNA: TGTGCCAGCAGCCCTCGGACTAGCGGGGTCTACGAGCAGTACTTC.